The rows below give T cell receptor beta chains drawn from one sample of a study of tumor and adjacent non-tumor tissue in lung cancer. TCRdb ran MiXCR on the multiplex PCR reads and lists one entry per CDR3 protein. The data hold fewer than 100,000 distinct CDR3 sequences, with about four fifths observed a single time. Source material: distant non-tumor lung tissue. These receptors were obtained from a man aged 55 to 70 with non-small cell lung cancer. Each CDR3 is given with its conserved first and last residue. The order of the fields is D gene, clone size, V gene, J gene, CDR3 DNA, CDR3 protein. A D gene is named only where the DNA matches it firmly. Rows give clone size only sometimes, using once, few, many, or a class for an expanded clone.

D: TRBD1
size: few
V: TRBV29-1
J: TRBJ1-4
DNA: TGCAGCGTCCGGGACAGACTTAATGAAAAACTGTCTTTC
CDR3: CSVRDRLNEKLSF

D: -
size: -
V: TRBV6-5
J: TRBJ2-3
DNA: TGTGATAGCAGCGCAGGCACACATACGCAGTATTTT
CDR3: CDSSAGTHTQYF

D: -
size: once
V: TRBV6-1
J: TRBJ1-5
DNA: TGTGCCACCAGTTCGGATAGGGTAGTGAATCAGCCCCAGCATTTT
CDR3: CATSSDRVVNQPQHF

D: -
size: -
V: TRBV4-3
J: TRBJ1-1
DNA: TGCGCCAGCAGCCAAGGTTTAAGTGGCAGCAGCACTGAGGCTTTCTTT
CDR3: CASSQGLSGSSTEAFF

D: -
size: many
V: TRBV20-1
J: TRBJ1-2
DNA: TGCAGTGCCCCCACAAGCGGTTACGGCTACACCTTC
CDR3: CSAPTSGYGYTF

D: -
size: -
V: TRBV11-3
J: TRBJ1-1
DNA: TGTGCCAGCAGCTTAACGCCGAGTCTGTATGGTTGGAACTCTGAAGCTTTCTTT
CDR3: CASSLTPSLYGWNSEAFF

D: -
size: -
V: TRBV5-6
J: TRBJ1-1
DNA: TGTGCCAGCAGCTTGCTTCAGGGCAGTGCAACTTTCTTC
CDR3: CASSLLQGSATFF

D: -
size: -
V: TRBV6-5
J: TRBJ1-2
DNA: TGTGCCAGCAGTTACTCGGGGGGAGCTAACTATGGCTACACCTTC
CDR3: CASSYSGGANYGYTF

D: -
size: -
V: TRBV20-1
J: TRBJ2-1
DNA: TGCAGTGCTAGCGCTCGGGGGGGACAGCGAGAGCAGTTCTTC
CDR3: CSASARGGQREQFF

D: -
size: -
V: TRBV11-2
J: TRBJ2-5
DNA: TGTGCCAGCACCGTAGGGGGTGAGAGCCAGTACTTC
CDR3: CASTVGGESQYF

D: -
size: -
V: TRBV20-1
J: TRBJ2-3
DNA: TGCAGTGTTAGCCCGGATTCAGGCACAGATACGCCGTATTTT
CDR3: CSVSPDSGTDTPYF

D: -
size: -
V: TRBV28
J: TRBJ2-3
DNA: TGTACCAGCAGATTCCTTAGCGGCACAGATACGCAGTATTTT
CDR3: CTSRFLSGTDTQYF

D: TRBD2
size: -
V: TRBV6-6
J: TRBJ2-3
DNA: TGTGCCAGCAGTTACGCTCTAGCGGGGGGCACAGATACGCAGTATTTT
CDR3: CASSYALAGGTDTQYF

D: -
size: -
V: TRBV20-1
J: TRBJ2-7
DNA: TGCCGTGCTAAGATAACGAGAGACCCCTACGAGCAGTACTTC
CDR3: CRAKITRDPYEQYF

D: -
size: -
V: TRBV4-1
J: TRBJ2-1
DNA: TGCGTCAGCAGCCAAGTCAGGCTAGCGCTTGAGCAGTTCTTT
CDR3: CVSSQVRLALEQFF